These 28 T cell receptor beta chains were all obtained from the same sample, sequenced in a study of T cell changes during pregnancy in multiple sclerosis (dated by TCRdb to the late 2010s). The library came from the immunoSEQ multiplex PCR assay. Sourced from immuneACCESS, this table was stored by TCRdb with only in-frame sequences that have V and J called. A share of the clones is absent; for the studies checked, an unresolved V gene accounts for under half, and the remainder has no known explanation. In all, the sample holds about 40,000 clones, and approximately 88% of those were seen once. The ten largest clones represent around 5.1% of the sample. Sequenced here: peripheral blood, sampled in the first trimester of pregnancy. The receptors shown here come from a female donor in good health, enrolled as a control in a pregnancy study.

Details on this clone: At one end the junction does not follow the germline gene, possibly because of a read error. Other DNA sequences from this sample encode an identical CDR3 as well. V gene TRBV5-4 combines with J gene TRBJ1-2, with 7 bases fitting TRBD1. Germline assignment: CDR1 SGHNT and CDR2 YYREEE (reference sequence). The CDR3 covers 14 residues. The CDR3 DNA reads as TGCGCCAGCAGCCAGAACGGACAGGAACGGGGCTACACCTTC. Translated, it gives CASSQNGQERGYTF.

This chain links TRBV15 with TRBJ2-3; 8 bases are shared with TRBD1. This CDR3 has 13 amino acids. The germline V gene has CDR1 LNHNV and CDR2 YYDKDF (reference sequence). Losses at the gene ends were 2 bases for V and 8 bases for J; bases not matched to a gene: 3. CDR3 residues: CATSRPDRATQYF. CDR3 in DNA: TGTGCCACCAGCAGACCGGACAGGGCTACGCAGTATTTT. Based on the CDR3 plus reference TRBV15 and TRBJ2-3, the full variable domain is DAMVIQNPRYQVTQFGKPVTLSCSQTLNHNVMYWYQQKSSQAPKLLFHYYDKDFNNEADTPDNFQSRRPNTSFCFLDIRSPGLGDTAMYLCATSRPDRATQYFGPGTRLTVL.

There are a few counts of this clone. This chain links TRBV9 with TRBJ2-3; D is perhaps TRBD1 (6 bases). Germline V lookup: CDR1 SGDLS, CDR2 YYNGEE. The CDR3 runs to 14 residues. The V and J ends lost 4 bases and 9 bases respectively, with 18 bases between them. The CDR3 DNA reads as TGTGCCAGCAGCCCCCCTTCAGGCAGGGGAACGCAGTATTTT. Translation: CASSPPSGRGTQYF.

The chain joins TRBV2 to TRBJ2-2, with TRBD1 matching 9 bases. J lost 4 bases, V lost 6 bases, and 12 bases had no gene match. This CDR3 has 17 amino acids. Germline V lookup: CDR1 SNHLY, CDR2 FYNNEI. CDR3 loop: CASRINDRGDSTGELFF. The CDR3 nucleotides are TGTGCCAGCAGGATCAATGACAGGGGGGATAGCACCGGGGAGCTGTTTTTT.

The chain uses TRBV2 and TRBJ1-5; D is possibly TRBD1 (6 bases). Germline CDR1 is SNHLY and CDR2 is FYNNEI. The CDR3 covers 16 residues. The V end was cut by 4 bases, the J end by 1 base, with 14 bases between. The CDR3 loop reads CASSAVTGGSNQPQHF. CDR3 bases: TGTGCCAGCAGTGCCGTGACGGGGGGCAGCAATCAGCCCCAGCATTTT.

The chain employs TRBV5-1 and TRBJ1-3; D possibly corresponds to TRBD1 (6 bases). V was trimmed by 4 bases and J by 2 bases, leaving 13 bases between them. CDR3 size: 15 residues. The germline V gene has CDR1 SGHRS and CDR2 YFSETQ. In nucleotides, the CDR3 is TGCGCCAGCAGCCTATCCGGGACAACTGGAAACACCATATATTTT. This sequence encodes CASSLSGTTGNTIYF. The variable domain in full, with the rest retrieved from reference TRBV5-1 and TRBJ1-3, is KAGVTQTPRYLIKTRGQQVTLSCSPISGHRSVSWYQQTPGQGLQFLFEYFSETQRNKGNFPGRFSGRQFSNSRSEMNVSTLELGDSALYLCASSLSGTTGNTIYFGEGSWLTVV.

The chain uses TRBV6-5 and TRBJ1-2, with 8 bases that match TRBD1. The CDR3 sequence is 15 residues long. Germline CDR1 is MNHEY and CDR2 is SVGAGI. The junction had 7 bases not matched to a gene; V was cut back by 5 bases and J by 2 bases. CDR3 region: CASSNPGQGNYGYTF. The CDR3 coding sequence is TGTGCCAGCAGTAACCCCGGACAGGGCAACTATGGCTACACCTTC.

This clone was observed a single time. The rearrangement links TRBV7-2 to TRBJ1-6; no clear D. The CDR3 covers 18 residues. Germline loops: CDR1 SGHTA, CDR2 FQGNSA. Between the trimmed V and J ends, which lost 5 bases and 0 bases, there was a span of 17 bases. The CDR3 bases are TGTGCCAGCAGCCACGGGATTGTGGGAAGCTCCTATAATTCACCCCTCCACTTT. It specifies CASSHGIVGSSYNSPLHF. Looking up the rest from reference TRBV7-2 and TRBJ1-6 gives the full variable domain: GAGVSQSPSNKVTEKGKDVELRCDPISGHTALYWYRQSLGQGLEFLIYFQGNSAPDKSGLPSDRFSAERTGGSVSTLTIQRTQQEDSAVYLCASSHGIVGSSYNSPLHFGNGTRLTVT.

V is TRBV30 and J is TRBJ1-3; D is unclear. The CDR3 sequence is 11 residues long. Germline V gene data show CDR1 as GTSNPN and CDR2 as SVGIG (reference sequence). Trimming pared 5 bases from V and 3 bases from J, leaving 5 bases between. CDR3 DNA sequence: TGTGCCTGGGGCGGTGGAAACACCATATATTTT. It is translated as CAWGGGNTIYF.

This chain uses TRBV7-2 with TRBJ1-4, with D tentatively TRBD1 (5 bases). The CDR3 is 12 amino acids. V was clipped by 5 bases and J by 10 bases, with 11 bases between them. The germline CDR1 and CDR2 sequences are SGHTA and FQGNSA. The CDR3 region is CASSLGRGKLFF. For the CDR3, the DNA is TGTGCCAGCAGCCTAGGGAGGGGAAAACTGTTTTTT.

In DNA form, the CDR3 reads TGTGCCAGCAGCACGCGACAGGGGCCAAACTATGGCTACACCTTC. It encodes CASSTRQGPNYGYTF. The chain employs TRBV7-8 and TRBJ1-2; 8 positions agree with TRBD1. The CDR3 sequence is 15 residues long. Trimming removed 5 bases from V and 2 bases from J; junction bases left unmatched: 7. Germline CDR1 reads SGHVS; CDR2 reads FQNEAQ.

V is TRBV10-3 and J is TRBJ1-2; TRBD1 matches at 7 bases. After removal of 3 bases from V and 4 bases from J, the junction contained 8 bases not matched to a gene. The CDR3 has 15 residues. The germline CDR1 and CDR2 sequences are ENHRY and SYGVKD. The CDR3 DNA reads as TGTGCCATCAGTGACCCCAGGGGGGAAGGCTATGGCTACACCTTC. The encoded protein is CAISDPRGEGYGYTF.

The J gene is TRBJ2-5, the V gene TRBV5-4; a weak D match, TRBD2 (6 bases). This CDR3 is built from 15 residues. V lost 4 bases to trimming and J lost 5 bases, with 18 bases between them. CDR1 and CDR2 from the germline V gene are SGHNT and YYREEE (reference sequence). Here the CDR3 reads CASSPRLDRLETQYF. The CDR3 coding sequence is TGTGCCAGCAGCCCTCGACTAGATCGTCTGGAGACCCAGTACTTC.

This clone was picked up one time. The rearrangement joins TRBV5-6 to TRBJ1-2; D uncertain. Germline V gives CDR1 SGHDT, CDR2 YYEEEE. This CDR3 spans 12 amino acids. The germline V and J ends were trimmed by 0 bases and 8 bases, with 8 bases remaining between them. CDR3 DNA: TGTGCCAGCAGCTTGGGTGCCGGGGGCTACACCTTC. Translating gives CASSLGAGGYTF.

The chain is built from TRBV4-1 and TRBJ2-7; TRBD2 might be the D (5 bases). Germline-derived CDR1 and CDR2 are MGHRA and YSYEKL. Trimming shortened V by 4 bases and J by 2 bases, and 15 bases separated the two germline ends. The CDR3 spans 15 residues. The DNA for the CDR3 is TGCGCCAGCAGCCCAGAGGTTAGACTACCCTACGAGCAGTACTTC. Translating gives CASSPEVRLPYEQYF.

This clone was seen only a few times. This chain connects TRBV19 to TRBJ2-2, with 7 nucleotides matching TRBD2. The length of the CDR3 is 14 residues. The V gene end was trimmed by 6 bases and the J gene end by 7 bases; junction bases not matched to a gene: 8. Germline CDR1 is LNHDA and CDR2 is SQIVND (reference sequence). CDR3 nucleotides: TGTGCCAGTAGGGAAAGGGAGGGCCTCGGGGAGCTGTTTTTT. Amino acid sequence: CASREREGLGELFF.

The rearrangement links TRBV4-3 to TRBJ2-3, with 8 bases aligning to TRBD2. Trimming took 0 bases from V and 4 from J; bases not matched to a gene: 6. The germline gives CDR1 LGHNA, CDR2 YSLEER. This CDR3 contains 16 residues. The CDR3 coding sequence is TGCGCCAGCAGCCAAGAACCGGGACTAGGGGCAGATACGCAGTATTTT. Translating gives CASSQEPGLGADTQYF.

The chain uses TRBV5-8 and TRBJ1-2, with D unclear. CDR3 size: 15 residues. The germline V gene encodes CDR1 SGHTS and CDR2 YDEGEE. The ends were cut back, 2 bases at V and 6 bases at J, with 17 bases in the middle. CDR3 sequence reads: CASSFSGLLEDGYTF. CDR3 in DNA: TGTGCCAGCAGCTTTTCAGGACTCTTGGAGGATGGCTACACCTTC.

V and J are TRBV30 and TRBJ1-2, with D hard to call. CDR3 length: 17 amino acids. V lost 1 base, J lost 0 bases, and 18 bases lay in between. Germline CDR1 GTSNPN, CDR2 SVGIG (reference sequence). CDR3 amino acids: CAWSAGSSWSSNYGYTF. Written as DNA, the CDR3 is TGTGCCTGGAGTGCGGGTTCCTCTTGGAGTTCTAACTATGGCTACACCTTC.

V and J are TRBV11-2 and TRBJ1-4; D might be TRBD1 (5 bases). Germline CDR1 is SGHAT and CDR2 is FQNNGV. Trimming stripped 3 bases from V and 7 bases from J, with 18 bases between. The length of the CDR3 is 16 residues. The CDR3 region has the DNA TGTGCCAGCAGCTTGCTACAGGTCGAAGGTATTGAAAAACTGTTTTTT. This encodes CASSLLQVEGIEKLFF.

This clone was seen a single time. The gene calls are TRBV7-6 and TRBJ2-3, with D possibly matching TRBD2 (5 bases). V lost 0 bases and J lost 2, with 12 bases in between. This CDR3 region has 16 residues. The germline V gene encodes CDR1 SGHVS and CDR2 FNYEAQ. The CDR3 sequence: CASSLAGDYNTDTQYF. In nucleotides, the CDR3 is TGTGCCAGCAGCTTAGCGGGTGACTACAACACAGATACGCAGTATTTT.

J is TRBJ2-5 and V is TRBV27; 7 nucleotides agree with TRBD2. This CDR3 comprises 15 residues. The V and J ends lost 5 bases and 2 bases, in that order; junction bases with no gene match: 8. CDR1 is MNHEY and CDR2 is SMNVEV in the germline V gene (reference sequence). The CDR3 DNA is TGTGCCAGCAGTCTCGAGCCGGGACTACAAGAGACCCAGTACTTC. Its translation is CASSLEPGLQETQYF.

V usage is TRBV29-1 and J usage is TRBJ2-5; perhaps TRBD2 as D (7 bases). V shed 7 bases and J shed 5 bases, with 20 bases lying between them. CDR1 SQVTM and CDR2 ANQGSEA come from the germline V gene. The CDR3 runs to 14 residues. CDR3 bases: TGCAGCGCCGAGGGTTGGGGGGGCAGGGAGACCCAGTACTTC. Amino acid sequence: CSAEGWGGRETQYF.

This clone was found once. The genes are TRBV27 and TRBJ2-5; tentatively, D is TRBD2 (6 bases). Germline-derived CDR1 and CDR2 are MNHEY and SMNVEV (reference sequence). Trimming pared 4 bases from V and 5 bases from J, leaving 11 bases between. CDR3 length equals 13 residues. The chain's CDR3 is CASSSSLAETQYF. The CDR3 region has the DNA TGTGCCAGCAGTTCCTCCCTAGCGGAGACCCAGTACTTC.

The chain joins TRBV19 to TRBJ1-3, with D possibly matching TRBD1 (6 bases). Germline CDR1 LNHDA, CDR2 SQIVND (reference sequence). V lost 8 bases to trimming and J lost 3 bases, with 14 bases between them. The CDR3 consists of 14 residues. The CDR3 DNA follows: TGTGCCAGTCGGCCGGGGGGCGATGGAAACACCATATATTTT. It yields the protein CASRPGGDGNTIYF. Based on the CDR3 plus reference TRBV19 and TRBJ1-3, the full variable domain is DGGITQSPKYLFRKEGQNVTLSCEQNLNHDAMYWYRQDPGQGLRLIYYSQIVNDFQKGDIAEGYSVSREKKESFPLTVTSAQKNPTAFYLCASRPGGDGNTIYFGEGSWLTVV.

V gene TRBV7-2 combines with J gene TRBJ2-3; D gene unclear. V dropped 3 bases and J dropped 2 bases, with 12 bases sitting between them. CDR1 and CDR2 from the germline V gene are SGHTA and FQGNSA. The CDR3 is 15 amino acids. DNA for the CDR3: TGTGCCAGCAGCTTCAACAGATTTTACACAGATACGCAGTATTTT. This gives the protein CASSFNRFYTDTQYF.

V and J are TRBV29-1 and TRBJ2-6, with a tentative D call TRBD1 (6 bases). CDR1 is SQVTM, CDR2 ANQGSEA, per germline. The CDR3 loop spans 16 amino acids. Deletions cut 3 bases from V and 0 bases from J, with 12 bases between. Here the CDR3 DNA reads TGCAGCGTTGACACAGGGCATGGCTCTGGGGCCAACGTCCTGACTTTC. This codes for CSVDTGHGSGANVLTF.

The chain recombines TRBV9 with TRBJ2-5; D is perhaps TRBD2 (6 bases). The germline V gene has CDR1 SGDLS and CDR2 YYNGEE. The CDR3 is made up of 12 amino acids. Trimming removed 5 bases at V and 4 bases at J, with 9 bases between. The CDR3 DNA reads as TGTGCCAGCAGTGGAGGGGCAGAGACCCAGTACTTC. Its protein is CASSGGAETQYF.